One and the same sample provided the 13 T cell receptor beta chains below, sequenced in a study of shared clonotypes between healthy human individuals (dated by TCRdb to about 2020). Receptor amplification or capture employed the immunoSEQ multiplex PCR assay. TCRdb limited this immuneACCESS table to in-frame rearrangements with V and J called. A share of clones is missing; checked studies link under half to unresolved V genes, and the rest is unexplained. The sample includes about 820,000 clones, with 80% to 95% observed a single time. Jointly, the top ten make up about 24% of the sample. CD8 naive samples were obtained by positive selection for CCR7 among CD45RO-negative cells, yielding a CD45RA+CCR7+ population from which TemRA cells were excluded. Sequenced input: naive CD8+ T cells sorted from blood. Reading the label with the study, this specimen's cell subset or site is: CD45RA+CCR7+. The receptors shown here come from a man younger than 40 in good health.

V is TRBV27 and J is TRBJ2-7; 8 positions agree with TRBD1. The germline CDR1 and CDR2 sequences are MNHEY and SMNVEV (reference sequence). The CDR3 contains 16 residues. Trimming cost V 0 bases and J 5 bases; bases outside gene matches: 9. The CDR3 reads CASSLSFAGGGDEQYF. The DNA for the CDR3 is TGTGCCAGCAGTTTATCGTTTGCAGGGGGCGGAGACGAGCAGTACTTC.

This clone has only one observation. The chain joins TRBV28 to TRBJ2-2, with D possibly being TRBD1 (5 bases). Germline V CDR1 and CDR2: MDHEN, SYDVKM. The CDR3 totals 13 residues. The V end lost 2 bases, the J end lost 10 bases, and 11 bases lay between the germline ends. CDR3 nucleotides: TGTGCCAGCAGTTTAAGGGGATTTGAGGAGCTGTTTTTT. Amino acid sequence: CASSLRGFEELFF.

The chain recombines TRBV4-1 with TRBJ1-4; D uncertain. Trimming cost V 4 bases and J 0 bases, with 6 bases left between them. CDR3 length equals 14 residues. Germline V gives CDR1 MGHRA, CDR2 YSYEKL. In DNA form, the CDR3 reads TGCGCCAGCAGCCGGGCAGCAACTAATGAAAAACTGTTTTTT. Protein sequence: CASSRAATNEKLFF.

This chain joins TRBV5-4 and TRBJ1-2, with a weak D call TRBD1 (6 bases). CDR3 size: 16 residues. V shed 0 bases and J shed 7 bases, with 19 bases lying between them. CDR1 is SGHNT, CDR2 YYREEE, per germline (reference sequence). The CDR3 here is CASSLASGGAEFGYTF. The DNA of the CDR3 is TGTGCCAGCAGCTTGGCCAGTGGGGGCGCGGAATTTGGCTACACCTTC. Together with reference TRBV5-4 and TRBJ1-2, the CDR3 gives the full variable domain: ETGVTQSPTHLIKTRGQQVTLRCSSQSGHNTVSWYQQALGQGPQFIFQYYREEENGRGNFPPRFSGLQFPNYSSELNVNALELDDSALYLCASSLASGGAEFGYTFGSGTRLTVV.

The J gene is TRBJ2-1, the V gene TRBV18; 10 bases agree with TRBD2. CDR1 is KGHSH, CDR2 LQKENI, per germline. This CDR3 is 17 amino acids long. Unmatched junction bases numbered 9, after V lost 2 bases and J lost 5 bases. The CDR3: CASSPFPTSGYNNEQFF. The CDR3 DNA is TGTGCCAGCTCACCATTTCCGACTAGCGGGTACAACAATGAGCAGTTCTTC.

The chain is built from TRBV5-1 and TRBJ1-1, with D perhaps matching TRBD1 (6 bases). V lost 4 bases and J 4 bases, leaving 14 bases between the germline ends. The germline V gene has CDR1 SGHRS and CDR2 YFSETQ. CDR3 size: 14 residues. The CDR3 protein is CASSQGGQGTEAFF. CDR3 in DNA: TGCGCCAGCAGCCAAGGGGGTCAGGGCACTGAAGCTTTCTTT.

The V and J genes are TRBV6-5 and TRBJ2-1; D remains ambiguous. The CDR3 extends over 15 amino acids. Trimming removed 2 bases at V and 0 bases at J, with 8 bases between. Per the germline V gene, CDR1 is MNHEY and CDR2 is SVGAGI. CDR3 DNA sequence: TGTGCCAGCAGTTACATGAACTACTCCTACAATGAGCAGTTCTTC. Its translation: CASSYMNYSYNEQFF.

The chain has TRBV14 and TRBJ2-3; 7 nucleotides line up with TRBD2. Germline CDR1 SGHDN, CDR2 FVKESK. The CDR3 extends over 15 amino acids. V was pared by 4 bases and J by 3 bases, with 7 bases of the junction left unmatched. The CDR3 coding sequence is TGTGCCAGCAGCCCCGGCGGGAGTAGGACAGATACGCAGTATTTT. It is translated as CASSPGGSRTDTQYF.

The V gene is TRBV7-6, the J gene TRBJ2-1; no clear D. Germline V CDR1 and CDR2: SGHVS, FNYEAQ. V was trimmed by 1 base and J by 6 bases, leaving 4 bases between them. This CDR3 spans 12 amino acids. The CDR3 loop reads CASSLGLNEQFF. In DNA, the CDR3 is TGTGCCAGCAGCTTAGGACTCAATGAGCAGTTCTTC. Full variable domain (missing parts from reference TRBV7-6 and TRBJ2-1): GAGVSQSPRYKVTKRGQDVALRCDPISGHVSLYWYRQALGQGPEFLTYFNYEAQQDKSGLPNDRFSAERPEGSISTLTIQRTEQRDSAMYRCASSLGLNEQFFGPGTRLTVL.

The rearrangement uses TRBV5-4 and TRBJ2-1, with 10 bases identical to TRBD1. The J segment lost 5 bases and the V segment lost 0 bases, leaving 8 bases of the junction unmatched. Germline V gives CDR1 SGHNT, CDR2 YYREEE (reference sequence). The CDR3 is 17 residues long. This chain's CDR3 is CASSLGLPGQGHNEQFF. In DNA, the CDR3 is TGTGCCAGCAGCTTGGGGTTACCGGGACAGGGGCACAATGAGCAGTTCTTC.

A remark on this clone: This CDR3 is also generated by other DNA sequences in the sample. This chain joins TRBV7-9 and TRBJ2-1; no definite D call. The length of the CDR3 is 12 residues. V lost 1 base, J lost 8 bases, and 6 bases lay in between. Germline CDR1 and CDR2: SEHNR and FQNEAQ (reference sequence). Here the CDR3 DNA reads TGTGCCAGCAGCTTAGTGGGTTATGAGCAGTTCTTC. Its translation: CASSLVGYEQFF.

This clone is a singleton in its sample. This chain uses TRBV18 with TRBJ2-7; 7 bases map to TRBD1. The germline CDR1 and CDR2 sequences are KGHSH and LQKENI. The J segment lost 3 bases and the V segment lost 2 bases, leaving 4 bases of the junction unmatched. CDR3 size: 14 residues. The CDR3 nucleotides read TGTGCCAGCTCACCAAAGGGACAGTTCTACGAGCAGTACTTC. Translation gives CASSPKGQFYEQYF.

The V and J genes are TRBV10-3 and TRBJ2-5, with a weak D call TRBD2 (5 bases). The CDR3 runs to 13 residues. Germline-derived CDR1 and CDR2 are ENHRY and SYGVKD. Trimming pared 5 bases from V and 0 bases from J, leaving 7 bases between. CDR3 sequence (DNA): TGTGCCATCAGTCTCGGGAACCAAGAGACCCAGTACTTC. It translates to CAISLGNQETQYF.